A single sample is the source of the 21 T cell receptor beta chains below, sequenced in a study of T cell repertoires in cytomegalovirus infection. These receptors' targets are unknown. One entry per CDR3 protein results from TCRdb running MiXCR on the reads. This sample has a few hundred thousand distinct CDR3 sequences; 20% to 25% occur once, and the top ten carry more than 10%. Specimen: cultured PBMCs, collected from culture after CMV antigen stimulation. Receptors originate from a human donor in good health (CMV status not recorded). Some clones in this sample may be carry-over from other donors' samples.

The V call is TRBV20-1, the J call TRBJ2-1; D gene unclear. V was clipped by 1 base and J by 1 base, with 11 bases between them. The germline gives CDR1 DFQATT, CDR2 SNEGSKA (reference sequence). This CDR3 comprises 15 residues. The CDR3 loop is CSARAAHGSYNEQFF. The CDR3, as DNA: TGCAGTGCTAGAGCAGCTCACGGATCCTACAATGAGCAGTTCTTC.

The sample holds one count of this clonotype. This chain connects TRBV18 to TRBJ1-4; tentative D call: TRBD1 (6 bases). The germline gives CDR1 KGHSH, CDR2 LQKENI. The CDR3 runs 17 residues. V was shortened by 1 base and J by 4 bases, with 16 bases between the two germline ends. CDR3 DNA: TGTGCCAGCTCACCACAGGACACAGGGTCGTATAATGAAAAACTGTTTTTT. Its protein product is CASSPQDTGSYNEKLFF.

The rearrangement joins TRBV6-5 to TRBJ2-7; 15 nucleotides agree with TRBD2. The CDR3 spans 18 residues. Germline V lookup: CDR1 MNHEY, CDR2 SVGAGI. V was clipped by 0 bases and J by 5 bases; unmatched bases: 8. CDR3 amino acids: CASSYSTGLAGGDDEQYF. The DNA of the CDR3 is TGTGCCAGCAGTTACTCGACGGGACTAGCGGGAGGAGACGACGAGCAGTACTTC.

The CDR3 protein is CASSPPSVQGVKNIQYF. The CDR3 bases are TGTGCCAGCTCACCACCCTCTGTGCAGGGCGTCAAAAACATTCAGTACTTC. The V call is TRBV18, the J call TRBJ2-4, with D maybe TRBD1 (5 bases). Trimming took 0 bases from V and 3 from J, leaving 15 bases between them. Per the germline V gene, CDR1 is KGHSH and CDR2 is LQKENI. The CDR3 is made up of 17 amino acids.

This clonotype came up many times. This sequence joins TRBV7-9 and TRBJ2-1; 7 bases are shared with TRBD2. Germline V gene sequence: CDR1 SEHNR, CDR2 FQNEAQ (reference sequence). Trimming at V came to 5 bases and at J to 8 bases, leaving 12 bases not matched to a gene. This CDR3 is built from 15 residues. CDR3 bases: TGTGCCAGCAGCCCCCGACTAGCATTTATCCATGAGCAGTTCTTC. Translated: CASSPRLAFIHEQFF.

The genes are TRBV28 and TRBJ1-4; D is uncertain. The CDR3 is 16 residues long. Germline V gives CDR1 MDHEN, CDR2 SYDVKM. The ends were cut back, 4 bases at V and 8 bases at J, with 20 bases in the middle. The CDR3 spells CASSSVSRGVREKLFF. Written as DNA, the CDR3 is TGTGCCAGCAGTTCCGTGAGTCGGGGAGTGAGGGAAAAACTGTTTTTT. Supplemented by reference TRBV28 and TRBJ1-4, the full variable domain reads DVKVTQSSRYLVKRTGEKVFLECVQDMDHENMFWYRQDPGLGLRLIYFSYDVKMKEKGDIPEGYSVSREKKERFSLILESASTNQTSMYLCASSSVSRGVREKLFFGSGTQLSVL.

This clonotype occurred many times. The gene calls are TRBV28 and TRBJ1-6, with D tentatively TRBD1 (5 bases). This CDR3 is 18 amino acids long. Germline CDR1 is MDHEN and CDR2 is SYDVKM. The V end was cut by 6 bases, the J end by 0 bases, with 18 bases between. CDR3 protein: CASRSWGDTSSYNSPLHF. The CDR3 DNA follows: TGTGCCAGCAGGAGTTGGGGGGATACCAGCTCCTATAATTCACCCCTCCACTTT.

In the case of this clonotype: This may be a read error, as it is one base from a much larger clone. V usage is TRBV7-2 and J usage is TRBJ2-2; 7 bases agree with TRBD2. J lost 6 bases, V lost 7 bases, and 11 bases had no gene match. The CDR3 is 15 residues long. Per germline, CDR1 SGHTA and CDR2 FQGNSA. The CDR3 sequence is CASTPPGGRAGELFF. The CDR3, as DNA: TGTGCCAGCACGCCGCCTGGAGGGAGGGCCGGGGAGCTGTTTTTT.

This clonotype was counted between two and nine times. The CDR3 here is CASSYTGLHTEAFF. The CDR3 DNA sequence: TGTGCCAGCAGCTATACAGGGTTGCACACTGAAGCTTTCTTT. The V and J genes are TRBV28 and TRBJ1-1; D possibly corresponds to TRBD1 (6 bases). The V gene lost 6 bases and the J gene lost 3 bases, with 14 bases spanning the gap. The CDR3 runs 14 residues. Germline V gives CDR1 MDHEN, CDR2 SYDVKM.

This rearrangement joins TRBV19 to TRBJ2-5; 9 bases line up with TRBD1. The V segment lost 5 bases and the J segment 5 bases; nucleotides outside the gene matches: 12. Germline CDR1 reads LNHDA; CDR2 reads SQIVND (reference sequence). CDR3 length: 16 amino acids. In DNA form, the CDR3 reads TGTGCCAGTAGTGTCGGACAGGGGAGTTACGGGGAGACCCAGTACTTC. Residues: CASSVGQGSYGETQYF.

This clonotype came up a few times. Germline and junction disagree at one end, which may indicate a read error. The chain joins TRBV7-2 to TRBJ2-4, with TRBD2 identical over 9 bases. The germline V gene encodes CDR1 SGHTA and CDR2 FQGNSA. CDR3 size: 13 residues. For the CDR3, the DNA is TGTGCCAGCAGCTTAGATCCTAGCGGGAACCTGGAGTTC. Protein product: CASSLDPSGNLEF.

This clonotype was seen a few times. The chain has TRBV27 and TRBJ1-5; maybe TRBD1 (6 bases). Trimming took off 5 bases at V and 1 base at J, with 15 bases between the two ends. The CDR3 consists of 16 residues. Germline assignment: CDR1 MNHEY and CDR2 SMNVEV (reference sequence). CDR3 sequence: CASSPTSTGSNQPQHF. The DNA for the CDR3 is TGTGCCAGCAGTCCGACCTCCACAGGGAGCAATCAGCCCCAGCATTTT.

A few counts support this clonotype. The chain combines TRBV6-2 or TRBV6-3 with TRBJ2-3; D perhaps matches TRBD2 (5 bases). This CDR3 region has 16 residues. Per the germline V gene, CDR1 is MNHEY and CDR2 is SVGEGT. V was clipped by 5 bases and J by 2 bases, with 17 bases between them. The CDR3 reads CASSGPGIRNTDTQYF. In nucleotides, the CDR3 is TGTGCCAGCAGTGGGCCCGGGATTCGGAACACAGATACGCAGTATTTT.

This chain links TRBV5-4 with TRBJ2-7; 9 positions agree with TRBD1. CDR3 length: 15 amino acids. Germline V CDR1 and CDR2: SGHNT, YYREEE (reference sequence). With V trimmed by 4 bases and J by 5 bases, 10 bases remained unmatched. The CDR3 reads CASSVAGTGNHEQYV. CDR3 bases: TGTGCCAGCAGCGTGGCCGGGACAGGGAACCACGAGCAGTACGTC.

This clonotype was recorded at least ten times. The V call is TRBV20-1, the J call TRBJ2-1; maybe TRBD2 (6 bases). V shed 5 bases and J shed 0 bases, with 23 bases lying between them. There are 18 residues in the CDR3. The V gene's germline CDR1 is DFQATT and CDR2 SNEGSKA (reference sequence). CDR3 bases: TGCAGTGCTCCGAGAGGTCTAGCGACCCTGGGCTCCTACAATGAGCAGTTCTTC. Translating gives CSAPRGLATLGSYNEQFF.

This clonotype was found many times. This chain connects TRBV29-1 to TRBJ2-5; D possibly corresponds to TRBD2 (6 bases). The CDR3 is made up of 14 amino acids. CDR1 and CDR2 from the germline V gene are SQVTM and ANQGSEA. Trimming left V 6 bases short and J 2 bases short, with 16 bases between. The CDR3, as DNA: TGCAGCGTAAAAGGGCTAGCGTCTCAAGAGACCCAGTACTTC. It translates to CSVKGLASQETQYF. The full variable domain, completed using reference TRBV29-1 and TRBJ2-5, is SAVISQKPSRDICQRGTSLTIQCQVDSQVTMMFWYRQQPGQSLTLIATANQGSEATYESGFVIDKFPISRPNLTFSTLTVSNMSPEDSSIYLCSVKGLASQETQYFGPGTRLLVL.

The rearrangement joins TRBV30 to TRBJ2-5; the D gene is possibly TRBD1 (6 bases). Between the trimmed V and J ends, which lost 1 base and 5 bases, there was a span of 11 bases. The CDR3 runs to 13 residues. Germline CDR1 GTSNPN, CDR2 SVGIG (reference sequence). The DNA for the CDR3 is TGTGCCTGGAGTGGTGGGGGCCCGGAGACCCAGTACTTC. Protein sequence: CAWSGGGPETQYF.

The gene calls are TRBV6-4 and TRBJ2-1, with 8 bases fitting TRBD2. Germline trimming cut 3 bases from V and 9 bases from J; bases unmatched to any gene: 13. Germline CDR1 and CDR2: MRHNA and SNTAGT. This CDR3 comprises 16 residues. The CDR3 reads CASSDFVGRGEGEQFF. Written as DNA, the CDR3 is TGTGCCAGCAGTGATTTTGTCGGGAGGGGAGAAGGTGAGCAGTTCTTC.

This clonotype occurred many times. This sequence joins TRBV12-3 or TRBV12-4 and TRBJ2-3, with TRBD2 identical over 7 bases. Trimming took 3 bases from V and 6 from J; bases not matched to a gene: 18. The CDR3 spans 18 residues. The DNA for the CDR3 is TGTGCCAGCAGTTTCGGGTCTTGGTTGCGGGAGTCGGCTGATACGCAGTATTTT. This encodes CASSFGSWLRESADTQYF.

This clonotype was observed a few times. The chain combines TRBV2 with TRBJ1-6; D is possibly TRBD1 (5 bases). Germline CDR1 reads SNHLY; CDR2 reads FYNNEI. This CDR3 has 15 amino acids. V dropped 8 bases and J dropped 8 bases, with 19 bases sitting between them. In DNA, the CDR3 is TGTGCCAGCCGCCGGGACGCTGCCGGGGATTCACCCCTCCACTTT. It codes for CASRRDAAGDSPLHF.

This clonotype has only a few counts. DNA of the CDR3: TGTGCCGGGCGGACTAGCGGGGACGGGGAGCTGTTTTTT. It encodes CAGRTSGDGELFF. The chain combines TRBV6-1 with TRBJ2-2; 12 bases fit TRBD2. J was trimmed by 7 bases and V by 11 bases; bases with no gene match: 5. The CDR3 sequence is 13 residues long. Looked up from germline, CDR1 is MNHNS and CDR2 is SASEGT.